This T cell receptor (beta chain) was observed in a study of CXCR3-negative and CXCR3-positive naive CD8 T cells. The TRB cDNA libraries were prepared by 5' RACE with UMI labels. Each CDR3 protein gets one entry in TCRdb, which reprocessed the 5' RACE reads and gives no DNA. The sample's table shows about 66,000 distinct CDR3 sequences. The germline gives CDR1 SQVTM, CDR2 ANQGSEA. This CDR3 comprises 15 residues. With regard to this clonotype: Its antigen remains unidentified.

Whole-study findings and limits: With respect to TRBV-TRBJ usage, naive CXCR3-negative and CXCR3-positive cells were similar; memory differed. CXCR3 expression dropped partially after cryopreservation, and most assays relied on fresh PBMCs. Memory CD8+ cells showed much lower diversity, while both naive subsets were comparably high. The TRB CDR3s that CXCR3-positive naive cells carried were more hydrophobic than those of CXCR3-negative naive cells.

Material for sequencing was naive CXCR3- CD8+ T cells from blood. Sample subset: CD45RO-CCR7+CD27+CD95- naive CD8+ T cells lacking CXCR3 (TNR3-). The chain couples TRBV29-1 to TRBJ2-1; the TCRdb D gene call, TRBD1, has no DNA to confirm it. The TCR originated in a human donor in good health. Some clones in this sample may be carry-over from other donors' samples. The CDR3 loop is CSAPMSGDPYNEQFF.